Sequencing of this T cell receptor (beta chain) was carried out in a study of T cell responses to AZD1222 COVID-19 vaccine (dated by TCRdb to the early 2020s). Background on the whole study: AZD1222 recipients with second doses at about 4 weeks or about 12 weeks were pooled, because spike-specific TCR depth and breadth did not differ between schedules. TCR sequencing covered 233 trial participants: 207 given two doses of AZD1222 and approximately 25 given two doses of MenACWY control vaccine. Trial participants were enrolled into age subgroups of 18-55, 56-69 and 70-plus years, which contained roughly 150, 30 and 60 TCR-sequenced participants, respectively. General study outcomes and caveats: Conclusions about previously exposed vaccinees are limited because only six or seven AZD1222 recipients were SARS-CoV-2 seropositive at baseline. Because no day 14 peak-response samples were available, the repertoires could be characterized only after the peak T cell response. The 56-69-year group was small, and its depth increase did not reach significance, likely because of low power. Most participants were white British and females outnumbered males, and the authors suggested that clonal diversity may have been underestimated. After two AZD1222 doses, spike-specific TCR breadth and depth were significantly higher than at day 0 and than in MenACWY recipients. CD4 TCRs associated with the vaccine covered the entire spike protein, and the dominant responses were in regions 160-218 and 743-854. Reportedly, close to half of the unique spike-specific TCRs recognized epitopes lying outside the regions that are mutated in the B.1.351 and B.1.1.7 variants.

The germline V gene specifies SGHRS as CDR1 and YFSETQ as CDR2. V and J are truncated by 5 bases and 0 bases respectively, leaving an intervening sequence of 8 bases. Including the terminal cysteine and phenylalanine, the CDR3 comprises 14 residues. Only the CDR3 region is kept as DNA, spanning 42 bases read in frame from base 1. What this sample's time point label stands for: baseline before first vaccination. Samples from vaccinated people were obtained from the UK trials COV001 and COV002, which included a single-blind randomized controlled phase 2/3 trial of AZD1222 (ChAdOx1 nCoV-19) in healthy adults. For TCRbeta chain sequencing, PBMC samples from trial participants were taken at day 0 and at day 28 after the second dose. The CDR3 regions of human TCRbeta chains were analyzed by immunosequencing. Regarding the original processing steps: TCRs in the repertoires were matched against a reference library of SARS-CoV-2-specific TCRs that had been generated with the MIRA antigen-specificity platform. Breadth was defined as the fraction of unique TCRs that were SARS-CoV-2-associated. Depth was defined as the fraction of total T cells that were SARS-CoV-2-associated. Each spike-specific TCR was assigned to its reactive spike region and to a CD4 or CD8 class using the MIRA data. Log10-transformed breadth and depth values were compared by one-way ANOVA with Sidak's multiple comparisons tests. TCRdb re-hosts the immuneACCESS table, in-frame sequences only. Its copies lack some clones; in the studies checked, an unresolved V gene accounts for under half of them, and the cause for the rest is not known. V and J calls and clone size follow that table, whereas D and trimming were derived from the DNA. The sample table shows around 70,000 clones, and 70% to 90% are seen once. The ten largest clones take up about 2.7% of the sample.

Comment on this clone: Which antigen it targets is not known. Base qualities are not recorded, but no much larger clone differs from it by a single base.

This receptor chain uses TRBV5-1 and TRBJ2-2, and TRBD2 may be the D gene, going by 6 matching bases. The receptor's source is an adult in good health. The specimen was peripheral blood, collected on day 0 of AZD1222 vaccination. DNA sequence: TGCGCCAGCAGTGCGGGACCGAACACCGGGGAGCTGTTTTTT. It translates to CASSAGPNTGELFF.